A selection of T cell receptor beta chains follows, all from one sample in a study of T cells in localized non-small cell lung cancer. Here immunoSEQ multiplex PCR was the method, and the copy in TCRdb shows in-frame clones only, minus some. Among around 78,000 clones listed, 75% to 85% were seen once. The specimen comprised peripheral blood, sampled before any cancer treatment. These receptors all come from a female donor over 55 with stage I lung adenocarcinoma. The CDR3 runs from the conserved cysteine through the conserved F or W. D genes are given only for firm matches. Size is stated for part of the rows, as once, few or many counts, or as a class when the clone is expanded.

j_call cdr3_length d_call clone_size v_call cdr3_aa cdr3_nt
TRBJ1-4 13 TRBD1 NA TRBV30 CAWGQATNEKLFF TGTGCCTGGGGACAGGCAACTAATGAAAAACTGTTTTTT
TRBJ1-6 13 NA NA TRBV19 CASRPSRNSPLHF TGTGCCAGTAGGCCCAGCAGAAATTCACCCCTCCACTTT
TRBJ2-7 15 NA NA TRBV4-3 CASSQEVETVYEQYF TGCGCCAGCAGCCAAGAGGTGGAGACCGTCTACGAGCAGTACTTC
TRBJ1-6 17 NA NA TRBV13 CASSVSDSGLGNSPLHF TGTGCCAGCAGCGTTAGCGACAGCGGTCTAGGTAATTCACCCCTCCACTTT
TRBJ2-2 18 TRBD2 NA TRBV5-6 CASTPFGLAGGEAGELFF TGTGCCAGCACTCCCTTCGGACTAGCGGGAGGTGAGGCCGGGGAGCTGTTTTTT
TRBJ1-1 13 NA NA TRBV6-1 CASSHKGNTEAFF TGTGCCAGCAGCCACAAGGGAAACACTGAAGCTTTCTTT
TRBJ1-5 16 TRBD1 NA TRBV28 CASSLPDRAGNQPQHF TGTGCCAGCAGTTTACCCGACAGGGCTGGCAATCAGCCCCAGCATTTT
TRBJ1-3 17 NA NA TRBV29-1 CSVANPPGQPSGNTIYF TGCAGCGTTGCTAACCCACCGGGACAACCTTCTGGAAACACCATATATTTT
TRBJ1-5 15 NA once TRBV19 CASSITGTFNQPQHF TGTGCCAGTAGTATTACAGGGACATTCAATCAGCCCCAGCATTTT
TRBJ1-2 11 NA NA TRBV28 CATRTNYGYTF TGTGCCACCCGAACTAACTATGGCTACACCTTC
TRBJ2-3 15 TRBD1 NA TRBV7-2 CASSGQTGATDTQYF TGTGCCAGCAGCGGGCAGACAGGGGCGACAGATACGCAGTATTTT
TRBJ1-2 14 NA NA TRBV5-4 CASSLGTSLYGYTF TGTGCCAGCAGCTTGGGTACCTCTCTCTATGGCTACACCTTC
TRBJ2-2 14 NA once TRBV6-5 CASSLRGGTGELFF TGTGCCAGCAGTCTCAGGGGTGGCACCGGGGAGCTGTTTTTT
TRBJ1-1 15 TRBD1 NA TRBV28 CASSLSRGTPPGAFF TGTGCCAGCAGTCTGAGCAGGGGGACCCCTCCCGGGGCTTTCTTT